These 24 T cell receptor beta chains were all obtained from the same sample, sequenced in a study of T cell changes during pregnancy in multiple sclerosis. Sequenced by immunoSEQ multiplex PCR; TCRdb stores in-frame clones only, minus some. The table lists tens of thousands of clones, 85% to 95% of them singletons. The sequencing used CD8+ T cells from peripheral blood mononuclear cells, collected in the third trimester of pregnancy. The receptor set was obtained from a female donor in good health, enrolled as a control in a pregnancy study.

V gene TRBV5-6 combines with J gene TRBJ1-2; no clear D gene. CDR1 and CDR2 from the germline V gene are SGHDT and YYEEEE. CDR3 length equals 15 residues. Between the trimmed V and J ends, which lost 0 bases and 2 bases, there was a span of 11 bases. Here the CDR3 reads CASSLESRFNYGYTF. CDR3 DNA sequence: TGTGCCAGCAGCTTGGAAAGCAGGTTCAACTATGGCTACACCTTC.

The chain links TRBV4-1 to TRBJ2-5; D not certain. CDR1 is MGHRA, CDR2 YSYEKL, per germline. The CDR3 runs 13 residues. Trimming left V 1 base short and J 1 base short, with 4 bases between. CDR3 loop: CASSQGLQETQYF. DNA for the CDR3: TGCGCCAGCAGCCAAGGACTCCAAGAGACCCAGTACTTC.

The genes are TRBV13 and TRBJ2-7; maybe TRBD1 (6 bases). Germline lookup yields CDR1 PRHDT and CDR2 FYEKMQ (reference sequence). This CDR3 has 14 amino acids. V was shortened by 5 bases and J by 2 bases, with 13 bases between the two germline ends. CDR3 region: CASSTGTMPYEQYF. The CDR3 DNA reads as TGTGCCAGCAGCACCGGGACAATGCCCTACGAGCAGTACTTC.

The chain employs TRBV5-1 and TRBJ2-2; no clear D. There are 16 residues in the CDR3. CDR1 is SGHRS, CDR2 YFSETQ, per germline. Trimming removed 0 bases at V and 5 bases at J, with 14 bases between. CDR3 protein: CASSLAHYLLTGELFF. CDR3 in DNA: TGCGCCAGCAGCTTGGCCCACTATCTGTTAACCGGGGAGCTGTTTTTT.

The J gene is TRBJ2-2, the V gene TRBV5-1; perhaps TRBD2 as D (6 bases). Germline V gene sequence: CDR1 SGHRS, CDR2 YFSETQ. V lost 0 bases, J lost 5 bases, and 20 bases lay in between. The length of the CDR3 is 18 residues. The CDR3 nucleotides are TGCGCCAGCAGCTTGGTCGGACGGGACTTCTTGGAGACCGGGGAGCTGTTTTTT. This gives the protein CASSLVGRDFLETGELFF.

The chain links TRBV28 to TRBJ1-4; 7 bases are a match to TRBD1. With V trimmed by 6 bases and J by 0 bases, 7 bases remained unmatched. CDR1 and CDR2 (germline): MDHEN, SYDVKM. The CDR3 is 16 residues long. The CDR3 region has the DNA TGTGCCAGCAGGGGACAGCCTCCCTCAACTAATGAAAAACTGTTTTTT. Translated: CASRGQPPSTNEKLFF.

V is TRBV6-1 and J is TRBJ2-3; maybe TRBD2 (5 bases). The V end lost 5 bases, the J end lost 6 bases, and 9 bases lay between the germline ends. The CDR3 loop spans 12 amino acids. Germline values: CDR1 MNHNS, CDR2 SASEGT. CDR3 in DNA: TGTGCCAGCAGTCTACCGGGGGATACGCAGTATTTT. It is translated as CASSLPGDTQYF.

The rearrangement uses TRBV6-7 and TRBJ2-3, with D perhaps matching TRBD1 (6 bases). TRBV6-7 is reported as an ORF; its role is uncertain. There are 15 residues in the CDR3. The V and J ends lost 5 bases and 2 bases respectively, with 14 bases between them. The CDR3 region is CASSLPGHITDTQYF. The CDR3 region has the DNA TGTGCCAGCAGTCTCCCGGGACATATCACAGATACGCAGTATTTT.

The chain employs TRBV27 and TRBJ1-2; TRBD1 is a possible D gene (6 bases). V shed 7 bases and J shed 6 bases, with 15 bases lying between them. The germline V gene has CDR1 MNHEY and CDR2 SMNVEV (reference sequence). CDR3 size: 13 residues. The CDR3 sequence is CASTQTGNDGYTF. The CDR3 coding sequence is TGTGCCAGCACCCAAACAGGGAATGATGGCTACACCTTC.

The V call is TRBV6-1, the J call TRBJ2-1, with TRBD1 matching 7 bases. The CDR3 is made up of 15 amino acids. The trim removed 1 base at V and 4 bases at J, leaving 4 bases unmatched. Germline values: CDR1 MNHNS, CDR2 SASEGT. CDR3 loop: CASSEEGGPYNEQFF. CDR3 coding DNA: TGTGCCAGCAGTGAAGAAGGGGGCCCTTACAATGAGCAGTTCTTC.

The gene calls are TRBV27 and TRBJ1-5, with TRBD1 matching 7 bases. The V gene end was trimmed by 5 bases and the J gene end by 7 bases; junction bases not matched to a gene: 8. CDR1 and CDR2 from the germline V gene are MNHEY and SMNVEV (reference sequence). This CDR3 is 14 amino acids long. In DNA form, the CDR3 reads TGTGCCAGCAGTGTAACAGGGGCGGGACAGCCCCAGCATTTT. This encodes CASSVTGAGQPQHF.

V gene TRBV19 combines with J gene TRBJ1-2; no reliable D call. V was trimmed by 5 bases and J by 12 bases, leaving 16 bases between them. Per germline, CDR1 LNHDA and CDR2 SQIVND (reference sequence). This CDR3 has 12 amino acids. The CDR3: CASSDTDVGNTF. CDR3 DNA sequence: TGTGCCAGTAGTGACACGGACGTCGGGAACACCTTC.

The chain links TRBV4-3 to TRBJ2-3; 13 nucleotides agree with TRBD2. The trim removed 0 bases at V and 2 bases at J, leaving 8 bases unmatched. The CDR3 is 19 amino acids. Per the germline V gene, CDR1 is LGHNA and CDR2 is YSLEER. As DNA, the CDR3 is TGCGCCAGCAGCCAAGATCGGCGGACTAGCGGGGGCACCACAGATACGCAGTATTTT. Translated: CASSQDRRTSGGTTDTQYF.

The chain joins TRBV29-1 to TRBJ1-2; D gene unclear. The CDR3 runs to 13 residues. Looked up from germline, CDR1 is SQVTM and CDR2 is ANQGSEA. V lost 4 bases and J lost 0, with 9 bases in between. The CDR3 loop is CSVAAGSNYGYTF. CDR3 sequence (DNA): TGCAGCGTTGCTGCGGGGTCTAACTATGGCTACACCTTC.

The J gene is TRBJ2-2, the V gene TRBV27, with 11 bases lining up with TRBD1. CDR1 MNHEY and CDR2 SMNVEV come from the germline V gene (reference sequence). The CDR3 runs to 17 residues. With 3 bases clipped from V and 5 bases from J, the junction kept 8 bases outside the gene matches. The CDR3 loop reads CASSFSPGQGDTGELFF. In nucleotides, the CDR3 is TGTGCCAGCAGTTTTTCACCGGGACAGGGGGATACCGGGGAGCTGTTTTTT.

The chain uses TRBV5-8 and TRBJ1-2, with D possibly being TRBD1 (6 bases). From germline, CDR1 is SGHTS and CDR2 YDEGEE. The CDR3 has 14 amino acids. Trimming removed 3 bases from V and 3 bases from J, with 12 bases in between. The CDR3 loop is CASSYRQAHYGYTF. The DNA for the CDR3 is TGTGCCAGCAGCTACCGACAGGCTCACTATGGCTACACCTTC.

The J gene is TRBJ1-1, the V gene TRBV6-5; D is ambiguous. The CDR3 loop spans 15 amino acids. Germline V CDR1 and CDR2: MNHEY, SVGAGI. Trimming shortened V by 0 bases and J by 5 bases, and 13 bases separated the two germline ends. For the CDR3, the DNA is TGTGCCAGCAGTTACTCGACGGGAGTAGGGACTGAAGCTTTCTTT. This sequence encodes CASSYSTGVGTEAFF.

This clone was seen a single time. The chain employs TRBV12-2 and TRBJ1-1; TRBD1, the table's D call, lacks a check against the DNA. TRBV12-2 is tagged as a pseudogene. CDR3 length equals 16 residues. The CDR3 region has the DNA TGTGCAAGTCGGGGCGACAGGGGGCAAACGAACACTGAAGCTTTCTTT. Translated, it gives CASRGDRGQTNTEAFF.

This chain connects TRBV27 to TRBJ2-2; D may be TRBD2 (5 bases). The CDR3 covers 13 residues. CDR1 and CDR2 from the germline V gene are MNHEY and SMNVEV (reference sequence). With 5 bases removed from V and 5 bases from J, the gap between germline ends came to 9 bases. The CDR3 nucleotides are TGTGCCAGCAGTCTCCCGGGGACCGGGGAGCTGTTTTTT. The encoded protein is CASSLPGTGELFF.

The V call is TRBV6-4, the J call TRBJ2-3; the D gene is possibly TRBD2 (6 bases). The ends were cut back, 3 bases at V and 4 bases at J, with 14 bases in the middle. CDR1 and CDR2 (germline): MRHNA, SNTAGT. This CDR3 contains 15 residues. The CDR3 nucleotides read TGTGCCAGCAGTGAACATCTCTCGGGAGCAGATACGCAGTATTTT. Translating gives CASSEHLSGADTQYF.

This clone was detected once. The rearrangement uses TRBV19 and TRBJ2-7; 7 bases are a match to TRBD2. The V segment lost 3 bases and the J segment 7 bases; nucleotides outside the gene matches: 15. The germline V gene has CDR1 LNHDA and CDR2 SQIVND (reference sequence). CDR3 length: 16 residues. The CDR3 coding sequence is TGTGCCAGTAGTATTCGGACCGGGACTATCGCGGAAGAGCAGTACTTC. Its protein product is CASSIRTGTIAEEQYF.

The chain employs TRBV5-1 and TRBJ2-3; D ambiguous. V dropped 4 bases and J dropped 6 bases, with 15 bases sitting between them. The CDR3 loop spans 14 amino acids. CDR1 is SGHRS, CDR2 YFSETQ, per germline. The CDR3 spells CASSPIGTGDTQYF. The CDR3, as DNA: TGCGCCAGCAGCCCCATTGGTACCGGGGATACGCAGTATTTT.

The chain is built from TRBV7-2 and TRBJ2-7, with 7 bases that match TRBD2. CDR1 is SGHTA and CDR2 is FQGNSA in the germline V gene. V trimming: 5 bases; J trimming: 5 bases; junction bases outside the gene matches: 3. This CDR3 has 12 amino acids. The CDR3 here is CASSLGGDEQYF. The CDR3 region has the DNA TGTGCCAGCAGCCTGGGAGGGGACGAGCAGTACTTC.

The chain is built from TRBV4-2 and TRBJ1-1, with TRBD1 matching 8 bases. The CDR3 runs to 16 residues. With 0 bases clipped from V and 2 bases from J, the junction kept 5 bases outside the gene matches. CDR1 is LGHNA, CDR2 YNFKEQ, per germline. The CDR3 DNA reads TGTGCCAGCAGCCAAGATAGGACAGGGCCTAACACTGAAGCTTTCTTT. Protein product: CASSQDRTGPNTEAFF.